The 7 T cell receptor beta chains in this list originate from one sample, sequenced in a study of blood T cell repertoires in COVID-19. Here immunoSEQ multiplex PCR was the method, and the copy in TCRdb shows in-frame clones only, minus some. Of a few hundred thousand clones in the sample, around 87% were seen once. The sequenced sample was peripheral blood. All receptors come from a woman between 45 and 60 years old who had recovered from COVID-19.

The sample holds one count of this clone. The chain carries TRBV5-1 and TRBJ1-2; D is uncertain. CDR3 size: 14 residues. Germline V gene data show CDR1 as SGHRS and CDR2 as YFSETQ. Trimming cost V 1 base and J 2 bases, with 9 bases left between them. CDR3 nucleotides: TGCGCCAGCAGCTTGTGGTATCAGAACTATGGCTACACCTTC. Translated, it gives CASSLWYQNYGYTF.

This clone showed up just a few times. The chain joins TRBV5-4 to TRBJ2-7; D possibly corresponds to TRBD2 (6 bases). Trimming stripped 4 bases from V and 0 bases from J, with 17 bases between. Germline V CDR1 and CDR2: SGHNT, YYREEE (reference sequence). The CDR3 has 16 amino acids. The CDR3 DNA sequence: TGTGCCAGCAGCCTAAAACCCGGGACTCCCTCCTACGAGCAGTACTTC. It translates to CASSLKPGTPSYEQYF.

This clone was detected only once. V is TRBV4-1 and J is TRBJ2-5, with 10 bases aligning to TRBD1. Trimming at V came to 1 base and at J to 5 bases, leaving 4 bases not matched to a gene. The germline CDR1 and CDR2 sequences are MGHRA and YSYEKL. This CDR3 comprises 15 residues. The CDR3 DNA reads as TGCGCCAGCAGCCAAGGACAGGGGGCTGATGAGACCCAGTACTTC. Residues: CASSQGQGADETQYF.

This chain joins TRBV18 and TRBJ1-1; D remains unclear. There are 13 residues in the CDR3. Trimming left V 1 base short and J 3 bases short, with 6 bases between. The V gene's germline CDR1 is KGHSH and CDR2 LQKENI. This CDR3 reads CASSPQSDTEAFF. Here the CDR3 DNA reads TGTGCCAGCTCACCACAATCGGACACTGAAGCTTTCTTT.

J is TRBJ1-1 and V is TRBV7-2, with D uncertain. CDR1 is SGHTA and CDR2 is FQGNSA in the germline V gene. V was shortened by 1 base and J by 1 base, with 4 bases between the two germline ends. The CDR3 is made up of 13 amino acids. CDR3 coding DNA: TGTGCCAGCAGCTTAGAGCCGAACACTGAAGCTTTCTTT. Its protein product is CASSLEPNTEAFF. Full variable domain (outside the CDR3, taken from reference TRBV7-2 and TRBJ1-1): GAGVSQSPSNKVTEKGKDVELRCDPISGHTALYWYRQSLGQGLEFLIYFQGNSAPDKSGLPSDRFSAERTGGSVSTLTIQRTQQEDSAVYLCASSLEPNTEAFFGQGTRLTVV.

The V and J genes are TRBV20-1 and TRBJ2-1; D not certain. Trimming cost V 6 bases and J 1 base, with 4 bases left between them. The CDR3 is made up of 11 amino acids. Germline V gives CDR1 DFQATT, CDR2 SNEGSKA (reference sequence). Here the CDR3 DNA reads TGCAGTGCCGGGTCCTACAATGAGCAGTTCTTC. It specifies CSAGSYNEQFF.

The V and J genes are TRBV23-1 and TRBJ2-1; the match to TRBD1 covers 7 bases. TRBV23-1 is noted as an ORF with a role that remains uncertain. Germline trimming cut 4 bases from V and 10 bases from J; bases unmatched to any gene: 19. The CDR3 sequence is 17 residues long. This chain's CDR3 is CASSPLTGEDRMYEQFF. CDR3 in DNA: TGCGCCAGCAGTCCCCTTACAGGGGAAGACCGGATGTACGAGCAGTTCTTC.